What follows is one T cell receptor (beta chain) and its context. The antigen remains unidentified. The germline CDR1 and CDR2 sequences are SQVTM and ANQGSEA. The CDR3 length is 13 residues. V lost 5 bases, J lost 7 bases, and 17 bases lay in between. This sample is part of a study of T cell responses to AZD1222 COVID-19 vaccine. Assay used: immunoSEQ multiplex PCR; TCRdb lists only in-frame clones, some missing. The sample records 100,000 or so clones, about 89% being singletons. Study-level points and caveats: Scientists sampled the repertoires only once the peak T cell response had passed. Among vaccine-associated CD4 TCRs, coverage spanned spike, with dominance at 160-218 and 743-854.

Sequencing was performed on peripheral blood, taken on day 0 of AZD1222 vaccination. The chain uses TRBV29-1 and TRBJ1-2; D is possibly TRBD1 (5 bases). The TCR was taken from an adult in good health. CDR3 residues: CSVQGVRRGGYTF. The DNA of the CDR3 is TGCAGCGTTCAAGGGGTACGGCGGGGTGGCTACACCTTC.